This T cell receptor (beta chain) emerged from a study of T cells in Graves' hyperthyroidism and ophthalmopathy. Using RNA transcripts as the source, TCR beta CDR3 regions were amplified. TCR CDR3 underwent first-round RT-PCR with the HTBI primer set. Using its own MiXCR run on the multiplex PCR reads, TCRdb lists one record per CDR3 protein. The sample has roughly 700,000 distinct CDR3 sequences, 12% to 15% seen once. This CDR3 contains 12 residues. V lost 6 bases and J 1 base, leaving 10 bases between the germline ends. The germline gives CDR1 GTSNPN, CDR2 SVGIG (reference sequence). This clonotype was recorded at least ten times.

The origin of this receptor is a woman aged 18-29 years with Graves' hyperthyroidism. Specimen: blood. The rearrangement links TRBV30 to TRBJ2-7, with D perhaps TRBD2 (6 bases). The CDR3 reads CACTGTSYEQYF. CDR3 in DNA: TGTGCCTGTACTGGGACTTCCTACGAGCAGTACTTC. Filled out from reference TRBV30 and TRBJ2-7, the complete variable domain reads SQTIHQWPATLVQPVGSPLSLECTVEGTSNPNLYWYRQAAGRGLQLLFYSVGIGQISSEVPQNLSASRPQDRQFILSSKKLLLSDSGFYLCACTGTSYEQYFGPGTRLTVT.